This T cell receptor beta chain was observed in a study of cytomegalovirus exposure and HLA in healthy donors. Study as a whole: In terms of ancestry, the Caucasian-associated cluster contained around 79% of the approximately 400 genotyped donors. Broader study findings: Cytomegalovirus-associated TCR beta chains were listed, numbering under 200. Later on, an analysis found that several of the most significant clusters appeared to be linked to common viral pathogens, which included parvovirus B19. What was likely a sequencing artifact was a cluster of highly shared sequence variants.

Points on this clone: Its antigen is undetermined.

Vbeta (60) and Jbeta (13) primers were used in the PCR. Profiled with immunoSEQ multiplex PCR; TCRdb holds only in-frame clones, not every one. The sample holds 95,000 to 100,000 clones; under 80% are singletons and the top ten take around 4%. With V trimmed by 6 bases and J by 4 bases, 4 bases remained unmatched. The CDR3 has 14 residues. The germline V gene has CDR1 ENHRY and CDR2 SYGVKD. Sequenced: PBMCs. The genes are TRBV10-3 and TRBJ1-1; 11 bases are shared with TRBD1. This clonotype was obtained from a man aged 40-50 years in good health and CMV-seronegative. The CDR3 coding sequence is TGTGCCATCAGGGGGACAGGGGGATTCACTGAAGCTTTCTTT. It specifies CAIRGTGGFTEAFF.